This passage covers 19 T cell receptor beta chains from one sample sequenced in a study of cytotoxic CD8 clonotypes in ibrutinib-treated CLL. Method: immunoSEQ multiplex PCR; TCRdb's copy keeps in-frame clones and lacks some. The sample lists about 300,000 clones, 67% occurring once. The sample consisted of PBMCs, taken after 36 months of ibrutinib treatment. All receptors derive from a human donor with chronic lymphocytic leukemia.

The table lists this clone with a count of one. The V call is TRBV9, the J call TRBJ2-2, with D maybe TRBD2 (7 bases). The CDR3 runs to 19 residues. V gave up 2 bases and J gave up 7 bases, with 27 bases separating them. The germline V gene has CDR1 SGDLS and CDR2 YYNGEE. In DNA form, the CDR3 reads TGTGCCAGCAGCGTCGGAGGGGTCCCGGGGGGCCCGAGGAACGGGGAGCTGTTTTTT. Its protein product is CASSVGGVPGGPRNGELFF.

The gene calls are TRBV15 and TRBJ2-1; D not certain. Germline CDR1 LNHNV, CDR2 YYDKDF (reference sequence). The CDR3 has 13 residues. Trimming pared 4 bases from V and 1 base from J, leaving 5 bases between. This chain's CDR3 is CATSTLSYNEQFF. In DNA form, the CDR3 reads TGTGCCACCAGCACCCTATCCTACAATGAGCAGTTCTTC.

The sample holds one count of this clone. The chain combines TRBV7-6 with TRBJ2-7, with D unclear. Trimming took off 5 bases at V and 2 bases at J, with 10 bases between the two ends. The V gene's germline CDR1 is SGHVS and CDR2 FNYEAQ. CDR3 size: 13 residues. CDR3 DNA sequence: TGTGCCAGCAGCCCCCCCGGCGCCTACGAGCAGTACTTC. Encoded protein: CASSPPGAYEQYF.

The chain uses TRBV29-1 and TRBJ2-7; 7 nucleotides agree with TRBD2. V was clipped by 2 bases and J by 0 bases; unmatched bases: 1. This CDR3 has 13 amino acids. Germline values: CDR1 SQVTM, CDR2 ANQGSEA. CDR3 amino acids: CSVELADSYEQYF. The CDR3 DNA sequence: TGCAGCGTTGAACTAGCGGACTCCTACGAGCAGTACTTC.

This clone appeared a few times. CDR3 nucleotides: TGTGCCAGCACCTCCTTCGAGGGAGGGGATGAGCAGTACTTC. This codes for CASTSFEGGDEQYF. The chain joins TRBV2 to TRBJ2-7, with 7 bases matching TRBD2. The V segment lost 7 bases and the J segment 7 bases; nucleotides outside the gene matches: 13. The CDR3 has 14 residues. CDR1 is SNHLY and CDR2 is FYNNEI in the germline V gene.

The V call is TRBV4-1, the J call TRBJ2-2; TRBD2 matches at 8 bases. Germline assignment: CDR1 MGHRA and CDR2 YSYEKL. Losses at the gene ends were 4 bases for V and 3 bases for J; bases not matched to a gene: 16. The CDR3 loop spans 19 amino acids. CDR3 region: CASSPSVVSGGIHTGELFF. CDR3 nucleotides: TGCGCCAGCAGCCCCTCAGTCGTTTCGGGAGGGATTCACACCGGGGAGCTGTTTTTT.

The chain couples TRBV7-9 to TRBJ1-1, with a tentative D call TRBD1 (5 bases). The CDR3 extends over 12 amino acids. V was shortened by 1 base and J by 11 bases, with 11 bases between the two germline ends. Germline assignment: CDR1 SEHNR and CDR2 FQNEAQ (reference sequence). The CDR3 DNA reads TGTGCCAGCAGCTTAGGGGGGTCTGGGGCTTTCTTT. Its translation: CASSLGGSGAFF.

The rearrangement uses TRBV27 and TRBJ1-2, with D possibly being TRBD1 (5 bases). The CDR3 spans 12 residues. CDR1 and CDR2 from the germline V gene are MNHEY and SMNVEV (reference sequence). V shed 9 bases and J shed 4 bases, with 12 bases lying between them. DNA of the CDR3: TGTGCCAGTCGGGACCCGACCTATGGCTACACCTTC. It codes for CASRDPTYGYTF.

The rearrangement links TRBV11-1 to TRBJ2-5; the D gene could be TRBD1 or TRBD2 (5 bases each). Germline V gives CDR1 SGHAT, CDR2 FQDESV (reference sequence). The CDR3 runs 14 residues. Trimming removed 5 bases from V and 5 bases from J, with 15 bases in between. CDR3 in amino acids: CASSRDVMRETQYF. Written as DNA, the CDR3 is TGTGCCAGCAGCAGGGACGTCATGAGGGAGACCCAGTACTTC. Together with reference TRBV11-1 and TRBJ2-5, the CDR3 gives the full variable domain: EAEVAQSPRYKITEKSQAVAFWCDPISGHATLYWYRQILGQGPELLVQFQDESVVDDSQLPKDRFSAERLKGVDSTLKIQPAELGDSAMYLCASSRDVMRETQYFGPGTRLLVL.

This chain joins TRBV19 and TRBJ2-1; TRBD2 aligns across 12 bases. The CDR3 totals 16 residues. Germline CDR1 reads LNHDA; CDR2 reads SQIVND (reference sequence). Unmatched junction bases numbered 8, after V lost 3 bases and J lost 8 bases. The CDR3 here is CASSIPTSGGLDEQFF. Written as DNA, the CDR3 is TGTGCCAGTAGTATCCCAACTAGCGGGGGGCTTGATGAGCAGTTCTTC.

This clone was counted a few times. V and J are TRBV19 and TRBJ1-5; D unresolved. The CDR3 sequence is 12 residues long. Per the germline V gene, CDR1 is LNHDA and CDR2 is SQIVND (reference sequence). V lost 6 bases, J lost 10 bases, and 13 bases lay in between. The CDR3 coding sequence is TGTGCCAGTAGGGATCGAGGGCAACCCCAGCATTTT. Its translation: CASRDRGQPQHF.

This chain connects TRBV9 to TRBJ2-2, with D possibly matching TRBD2 (6 bases). The germline V and J ends were trimmed by 6 bases and 2 bases, with 14 bases remaining between them. Germline loops: CDR1 SGDLS, CDR2 YYNGEE. The CDR3 consists of 15 residues. This CDR3 is CASTKMGGNTGELFF. For the CDR3, the DNA is TGTGCCAGCACCAAGATGGGGGGAAACACCGGGGAGCTGTTTTTT.

The J gene is TRBJ2-7, the V gene TRBV9, with a weak D call TRBD1 (6 bases). Trimming removed 2 bases from V and 3 bases from J, with 9 bases in between. The germline gives CDR1 SGDLS, CDR2 YYNGEE. CDR3 length: 13 amino acids. CDR3 sequence reads: CASSVGQYYEQYF. The CDR3 DNA reads TGTGCCAGCAGCGTCGGACAGTACTACGAGCAGTACTTC.

This clone was detected only once. The CDR3 nucleotides are TGTGCTAGTGGTGTCAGCGGCAATGAGCAGTTCTTC. Its protein product is CASGVSGNEQFF. The rearrangement links TRBV12-5 to TRBJ2-1, with a weak D call TRBD2 (5 bases). CDR3 length: 12 amino acids. CDR1 and CDR2 (germline): LGHNT, FRNRAP. V lost 5 bases, J lost 6 bases, and 8 bases lay in between.

A few counts support this clone. The chain is built from TRBV10-3 and TRBJ1-1, with D hard to call. This CDR3 has 14 amino acids. V lost 0 bases and J 1 base, leaving 6 bases between the germline ends. Looked up from germline, CDR1 is ENHRY and CDR2 is SYGVKD. The CDR3 coding sequence is TGTGCCATCAGTGAGTCAAAGGGGAACACTGAAGCTTTCTTT. Protein product: CAISESKGNTEAFF.

The genes are TRBV6-5 and TRBJ2-7; 8 nucleotides align to TRBD1. The V gene end was trimmed by 6 bases and the J gene end by 1 base; junction bases not matched to a gene: 8. From germline, CDR1 is MNHEY and CDR2 SVGAGI. The CDR3 runs 15 residues. CDR3 nucleotide sequence: TGTGCCAGCAGAAGACAGGGGTTCAGGTCCTACGAGCAGTACTTC. Protein product: CASRRQGFRSYEQYF.

In its sample, this clone was seen a few times. This chain links TRBV7-9 with TRBJ2-7, with 9 nucleotides matching TRBD1. This CDR3 is 16 amino acids long. Germline V CDR1 and CDR2: SEHNR, FQNEAQ (reference sequence). Trimming cost V 5 bases and J 4 bases; bases outside gene matches: 12. In DNA, the CDR3 is TGTGCCAGCAGCCCGCCCCCCGGGACAGGGCGGTACGAGCAGTACTTC. Translation: CASSPPPGTGRYEQYF.

This clone was counted once. V gene TRBV10-2 combines with J gene TRBJ2-7, with D tentatively TRBD2 (6 bases). Germline V CDR1 and CDR2: WSHSY, SAAADI. The CDR3 spans 14 residues. V lost 3 bases to trimming and J lost 2 bases, with 11 bases between them. This chain's CDR3 is CASSDVREAYEQYF. CDR3 in DNA: TGCGCCAGCAGTGATGTCAGGGAGGCCTACGAGCAGTACTTC.

The gene calls are TRBV5-1 and TRBJ2-1; TRBD2 matches at 11 bases. The germline CDR1 and CDR2 sequences are SGHRS and YFSETQ. This CDR3 comprises 16 residues. J lost 10 bases, V lost 7 bases, and 16 bases had no gene match. Here the CDR3 reads CASSTSGTSGLREQFF. CDR3 sequence (DNA): TGCGCCAGCTCAACTTCCGGGACTAGCGGCCTTCGGGAGCAGTTCTTC.